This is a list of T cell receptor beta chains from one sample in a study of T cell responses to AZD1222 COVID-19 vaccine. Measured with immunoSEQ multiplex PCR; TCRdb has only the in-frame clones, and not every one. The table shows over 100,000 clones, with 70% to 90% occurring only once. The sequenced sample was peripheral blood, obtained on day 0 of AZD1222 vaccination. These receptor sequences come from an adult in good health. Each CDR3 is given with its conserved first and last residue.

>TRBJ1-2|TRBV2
CASPSTGTNYGYTF
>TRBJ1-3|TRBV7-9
CASNPPSGTAVSNTIYF
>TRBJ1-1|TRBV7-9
CASSQGFDRNTEAFF
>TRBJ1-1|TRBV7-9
CASSPTAIEAFF
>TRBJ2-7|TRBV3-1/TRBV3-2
CASSQGWQSYEQYF
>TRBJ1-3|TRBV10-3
CAISEIPGNTIYF
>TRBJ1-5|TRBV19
CASSTHGGTRGRNQPQHF
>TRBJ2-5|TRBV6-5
CASSGTPSYQETQYF
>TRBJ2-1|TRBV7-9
CASSLGLAGWDEQFF
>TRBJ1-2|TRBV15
CATSRGTGKSGYTF
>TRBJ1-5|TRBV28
CASSLFQPRINMYNQPQHF
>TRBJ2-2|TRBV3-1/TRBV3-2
CASRLAGDMNGELFF
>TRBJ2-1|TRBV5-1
CASGLQGRAYNEQFF
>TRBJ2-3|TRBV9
CASSVEEGSGTDTQYF
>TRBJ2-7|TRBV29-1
CVGGDSQYEQYF
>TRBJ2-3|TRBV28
CASYSPTSGSLDTQYF
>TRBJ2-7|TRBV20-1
CSARDQVRQYF
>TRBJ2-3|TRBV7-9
CASSSLLVGPPDTQYF
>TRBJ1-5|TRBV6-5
CASRGTGGNQPQHF
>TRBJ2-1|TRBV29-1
CSVEDLSGRFNEQFF
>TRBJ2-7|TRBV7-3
CASSLSNRGKQYF
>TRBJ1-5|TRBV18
CASSPGHDSNQPQHF
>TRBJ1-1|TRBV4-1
CASSQDYRGTNTEAFF
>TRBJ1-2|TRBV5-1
CASSPTSGYGYTF
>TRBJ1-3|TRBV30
CAWSVSSGNTIYF
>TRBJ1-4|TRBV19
CASISGKANEKLFF
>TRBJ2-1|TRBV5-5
CASSLSPSGKNYNEQFF
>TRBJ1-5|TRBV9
CASSVGSNQPQHF
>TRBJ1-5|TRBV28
CASSLGQGTQPQHF
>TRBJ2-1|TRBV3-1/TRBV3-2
CASSQVIGWEQFF
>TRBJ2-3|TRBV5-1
CASSLAKPPDTQYF
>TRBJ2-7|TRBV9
CASSLRTGFDEQYF
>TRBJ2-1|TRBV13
CASSPRGSSYNEQFF
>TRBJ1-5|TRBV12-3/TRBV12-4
CASSLLYQPQHF
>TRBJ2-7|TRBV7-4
CASSLAGNRGEQYF
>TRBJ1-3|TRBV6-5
CASKSLGRSGNTIYF
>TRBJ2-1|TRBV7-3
CASSLLPHSDNEQFF
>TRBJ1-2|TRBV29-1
CSVESTGTPYGYTF
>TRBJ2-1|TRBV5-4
CASSSTGTGTGEQFF
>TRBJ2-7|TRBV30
CAWSRGGNSYEQYF
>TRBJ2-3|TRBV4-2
CASNQGQGGGTDTQYF
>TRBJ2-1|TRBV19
CASSITYNEQFF
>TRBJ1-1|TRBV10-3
CAISESWQGAFEAFF
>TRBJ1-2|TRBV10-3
CAINDRTNYGYTF
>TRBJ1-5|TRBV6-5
CASRPGQNNQPQHF
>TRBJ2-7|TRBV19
CASNALGSPYEQYF
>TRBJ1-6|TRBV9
CASSARRDRAVSPLHF
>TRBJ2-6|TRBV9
CASSVEYSGANVLTF
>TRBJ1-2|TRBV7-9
CASRSGASLYGYTF
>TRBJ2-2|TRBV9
CASSPTLAGRTGELFF
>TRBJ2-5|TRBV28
CASSLSVGLETQYF
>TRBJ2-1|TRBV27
CASSLLAGNEQFF
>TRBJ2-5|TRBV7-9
CASSGIGPGETQYF